Shown below are 13 T cell receptor beta chains from a single sample sequenced in a study of shared clonotypes between healthy human individuals. The assay was immunoSEQ multiplex PCR, and TCRdb's table has in-frame clones only and misses some. The table shows roughly 700,000 clones, with 80% to 95% occurring only once. The sample taken for sequencing was memory CD8+ T cells from PBMCs. The subset was: CD45RO+ cells pooled with CCR7-negative TemRA cells. All receptors come from a man between 18 and 35 years old in good health. Some clones in this sample may be carry-over from other donors' samples.

V usage is TRBV9 and J usage is TRBJ1-2, with D possibly matching TRBD1 (6 bases). Trimming stripped 5 bases from V and 7 bases from J, with 24 bases between. CDR1 and CDR2 (germline): SGDLS, YYNGEE. The CDR3 has 16 amino acids. The CDR3 sequence: CASREPMEQGGGGYTF. CDR3 coding DNA: TGTGCCAGCAGAGAGCCGATGGAACAGGGCGGAGGTGGCTACACCTTC.

This clone was picked up a small number of times. Other DNA sequences in the same sample also yield this CDR3. The J gene is TRBJ2-1, the V gene TRBV5-1; D is undetermined. Trimming shortened V by 4 bases and J by 7 bases, and 6 bases separated the two germline ends. The CDR3 consists of 11 residues. Germline-derived CDR1 and CDR2 are SGHRS and YFSETQ. CDR3 loop: CASSLGNEQFF. The DNA of the CDR3 is TGCGCCAGCAGCCTCGGGAATGAGCAGTTCTTC.

This chain connects TRBV2 to TRBJ1-5, with a weak D call TRBD1 (5 bases). The CDR3 spans 16 residues. V was clipped by 5 bases and J by 0 bases, with 14 bases between them. Germline V gene sequence: CDR1 SNHLY, CDR2 FYNNEI. CDR3 loop: CASSPPGRNSNQPQHF. The CDR3 region has the DNA TGTGCCAGCAGTCCACCGGGACGGAATAGCAATCAGCCCCAGCATTTT.

The chain combines TRBV4-3 with TRBJ1-5, with 10 bases fitting TRBD1. This CDR3 has 17 amino acids. With 4 bases clipped from V and 2 bases from J, the junction kept 8 bases outside the gene matches. CDR1 LGHNA and CDR2 YSLEER come from the germline V gene. The CDR3 DNA reads as TGCGCCAGCAGCCCGGGGGTAGGACAGGGGGGCAATCAGCCCCAGCATTTT. It translates to CASSPGVGQGGNQPQHF.

V gene TRBV11-3 combines with J gene TRBJ2-1; D is possibly TRBD1 (5 bases). V was cut by 5 bases and J by 4 bases, with 9 bases left in between. The CDR3 loop spans 13 amino acids. Germline CDR1 SGHNT, CDR2 YENEEA. This CDR3 is CASSTRAYNEQFF. In DNA, the CDR3 is TGTGCCAGCAGCACCAGGGCTTACAATGAGCAGTTCTTC.

The CDR3, as DNA: TGTGCCAGCAGCTTAGTCGTTTTAGCGGGGTACAATGAGCAGTTCTTC. Translation: CASSLVVLAGYNEQFF. V and J are TRBV7-9 and TRBJ2-1, with 8 nucleotides matching TRBD2. V was clipped by 1 base and J by 4 bases; unmatched bases: 6. Germline CDR1 is SEHNR and CDR2 is FQNEAQ (reference sequence). The CDR3 is 16 amino acids.

The V gene is TRBV28, the J gene TRBJ1-5; TRBD1 matches 8 bases. Germline V gene sequence: CDR1 MDHEN, CDR2 SYDVKM. The J segment lost 7 bases and the V segment lost 5 bases, leaving 19 bases of the junction unmatched. This CDR3 is built from 18 residues. The CDR3 loop is CASSPPWTGHGNVQPQHF. Here the CDR3 DNA reads TGTGCCAGCAGTCCACCTTGGACAGGGCATGGGAATGTACAGCCCCAGCATTTT.

The chain joins TRBV4-3 to TRBJ2-7, with D perhaps matching TRBD1 or TRBD2 (5 bases each). Trimming removed 2 bases at V and 4 bases at J, with 15 bases between. This CDR3 comprises 15 residues. CDR1 and CDR2 (germline): LGHNA, YSLEER. CDR3 protein: CASSQLGDLGYEQYF. CDR3 sequence (DNA): TGCGCCAGCAGCCAATTGGGGGATTTGGGATACGAGCAGTACTTC.

The rearrangement links TRBV11-2 to TRBJ2-2; D unclear. Deletions cut 1 base from V and 5 bases from J, with 14 bases between. The CDR3 has 16 residues. CDR1 SGHAT and CDR2 FQNNGV come from the germline V gene. CDR3 amino acids: CASSLGLQLFTGELFF. CDR3 nucleotides: TGTGCCAGCAGCTTAGGATTACAGCTTTTTACCGGGGAGCTGTTTTTT.

This clone appeared many times. The chain couples TRBV10-2 to TRBJ2-2, with 9 nucleotides matching TRBD2. V gave up 6 bases and J gave up 6 bases; unmatched junction bases: 14. The CDR3 is 17 residues long. Germline CDR1 and CDR2: WSHSY and SAAADI. CDR3 nucleotides: TGCGCCAGCAGGTTTGGCGGGGGACTAGCTTTCCCCGGGGAGCTGTTTTTT. As protein: CASRFGGGLAFPGELFF.

The rearrangement joins TRBV5-4 to TRBJ2-3, with 10 positions matching TRBD1. V shed 4 bases, J shed 1 base, and the junction held 9 bases outside the gene matches. The CDR3 is 17 amino acids. Per the germline V gene, CDR1 is SGHNT and CDR2 is YYREEE (reference sequence). This CDR3 reads CASSPSRGTGGTDTQYF. The CDR3 nucleotides are TGTGCCAGCAGCCCCTCCCGCGGGACAGGGGGCACAGATACGCAGTATTTT.

The chain joins TRBV11-2 to TRBJ2-2, with D perhaps matching TRBD2 (5 bases). V dropped 3 bases and J dropped 0 bases, with 11 bases sitting between them. This CDR3 spans 16 amino acids. Germline loops: CDR1 SGHAT, CDR2 FQNNGV. CDR3 protein: CASSLFRRANTGELFF. The CDR3 DNA follows: TGTGCCAGCAGCTTGTTCAGGCGGGCGAACACCGGGGAGCTGTTTTTT.

This rearrangement joins TRBV7-9 to TRBJ2-7, with 10 bases fitting TRBD1. The CDR3 has 15 residues. The trim removed 6 bases at V and 4 bases at J, leaving 9 bases unmatched. Germline lookup yields CDR1 SEHNR and CDR2 FQNEAQ (reference sequence). In DNA form, the CDR3 reads TGTGCCAGCAGTCCCCGGGACAGGGGAACATACGAGCAGTACTTC. Protein: CASSPRDRGTYEQYF.